This T cell receptor beta chain stems from a study of cytomegalovirus exposure and HLA in healthy donors. To note about this clone: The antigen is unknown.

The germline V and J ends were trimmed by 6 bases and 6 bases, with 13 bases remaining between them. This CDR3 region has 13 residues. Germline V gene sequence: CDR1 MDHEN, CDR2 SYDVKM. Study findings and constraints: Rarity marked most TCR sequences, yet some public TCRs occurred in many donors. Earlier analysis yielded a pattern in which most TCR beta V segments were productive about 87% or about 30% of the time.

The PCR made use of 60 Vbeta and 13 Jbeta primers. In the original processing: Roughly 10 million shared chains were among tens of millions of unique TCR beta chains counted in a later analysis. Data came from immunoSEQ multiplex PCR; TCRdb stores just in-frame clones and leaves some out. Clone size and the V and J calls come from that table; the DNA yielded D and trimming. The specimen's table records 45,000 to 60,000 clones. This receptor was identified in a male donor in good health and CMV-seronegative. The chain combines TRBV28 with TRBJ2-3, with D perhaps TRBD1 (6 bases). The sequenced sample consisted of PBMCs. The CDR3 DNA reads as TGTGCCAGCAGGGTCACAGGGTCCGATACGCAGTATTTT. It is translated as CASRVTGSDTQYF.